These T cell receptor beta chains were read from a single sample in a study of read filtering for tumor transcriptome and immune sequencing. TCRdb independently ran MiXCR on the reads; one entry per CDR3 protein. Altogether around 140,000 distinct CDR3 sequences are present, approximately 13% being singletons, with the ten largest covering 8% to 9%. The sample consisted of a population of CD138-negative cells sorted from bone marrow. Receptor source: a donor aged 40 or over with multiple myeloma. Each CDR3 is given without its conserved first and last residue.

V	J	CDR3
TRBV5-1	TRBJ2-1	ASSLGGGHEQF
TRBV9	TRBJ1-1	ASSPEGGNTEAF
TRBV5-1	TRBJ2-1	ASSLGGQTSGRANEQF
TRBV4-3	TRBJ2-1	ASSPLRASGSFRNEQF
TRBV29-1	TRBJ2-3	SVLRDTQY
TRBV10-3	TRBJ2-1	AISDQGQDGNEQF
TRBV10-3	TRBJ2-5	AIRLGQEQETQY
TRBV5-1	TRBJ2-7	ASSPEGRVFSYEQY
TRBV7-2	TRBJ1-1	ASSPGGSRTEAF
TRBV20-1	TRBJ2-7	SASSMTSGSTYEQY
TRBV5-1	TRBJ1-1	ASSLIQDTEAF
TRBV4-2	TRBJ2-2	ASSQEVHSRAGELF
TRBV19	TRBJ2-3	ASSTLRSTSTDTQY
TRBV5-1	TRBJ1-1	ASSARTGTEAF
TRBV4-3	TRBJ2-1	ASSPSLAGVGYNEQF
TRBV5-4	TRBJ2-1	ASSLGISDEQF
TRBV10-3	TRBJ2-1	AISAQTGGSGAHNEQF
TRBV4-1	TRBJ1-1	ASSQVWGDTEAF
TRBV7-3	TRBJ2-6	ASSSGTHSSGANVLT
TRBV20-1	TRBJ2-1	SARLGVNEQF
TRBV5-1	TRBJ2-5	ARRTGGEETQY
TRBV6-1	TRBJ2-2	ASSRTGQLF
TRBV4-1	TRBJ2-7	ASSQADRSEQY
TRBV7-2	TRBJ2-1	ASSSKGGESYNEQF
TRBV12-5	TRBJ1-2	ASGPPAPLCYGYT
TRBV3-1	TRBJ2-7	ASSQAPGTHYEQY
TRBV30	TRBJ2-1	AWSTQPHNEQF
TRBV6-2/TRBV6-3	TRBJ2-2	ASSYAPGRGQTGELF
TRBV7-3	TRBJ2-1	ASSPYVAGAYNEQF
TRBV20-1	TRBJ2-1	SARGTSVLWGSYNEQF
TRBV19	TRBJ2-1	ASSARQPGLAGVKDEQF
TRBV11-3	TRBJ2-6	ASSFRWGAQRSGANVLT
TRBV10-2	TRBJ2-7	ASSEDGFYEQY
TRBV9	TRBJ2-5	ASSAILGKTQY
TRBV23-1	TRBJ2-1	ASSQSSSYNEQF
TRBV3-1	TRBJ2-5	ASRRRETQY
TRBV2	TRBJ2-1	ASSEAEPGLAGSYNEQF
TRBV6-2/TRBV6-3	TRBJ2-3	ASSPSTSGRADTQY
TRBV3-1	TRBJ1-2	ASSQTAGRHGYT
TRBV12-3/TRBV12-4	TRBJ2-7	ASSLGLFYEQY
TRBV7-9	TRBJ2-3	ASSSGLAGVDTQY